The sample holds a few counts of the clone carrying this T cell receptor (beta chain). The CDR3 totals 13 residues. Germline CDR1 SGHNT, CDR2 YYREEE (reference sequence). V lost 7 bases and J 6 bases, leaving 16 bases between the germline ends. The data stem from a study of cytomegalovirus exposure and HLA in healthy donors. Use of 60 Vbeta and 13 Jbeta primers characterized the PCR. Clones were sequenced by immunoSEQ multiplex PCR, and TCRdb holds only the in-frame ones, with some missing. The sample consists of about 140,000 clones, more than 9.5% of them appearing once. Sequenced material: PBMCs. The TCR originated in a man over 45 in good health and CMV-seronegative. The chain recombines TRBV5-4 with TRBJ1-1, with unresolved D. The CDR3 loop reads CASGGINLPEAFF. Written as DNA, the CDR3 is TGTGCCAGCGGAGGGATTAACCTGCCTGAAGCTTTCTTT.